This T cell receptor beta chain is drawn from a study of beta chain features in type 1 diabetes. Study-wide findings and caveats: There were fewer insertions and more deletions at the VDJ junctions of type 1 diabetes patients. The naive, central memory and Treg TCRB repertoires looked more alike in patients than they did in healthy donors. cDNA-based reads could over-represent cells with high TCR expression. People with Type 1 diabetes carried modestly yet significantly shorter TCRB CDR3s in all four CD4+ subsets.

J gave up 6 bases and V 3 bases, and 6 bases lay outside the gene matches. CDR3 length: 14 residues. The germline CDR1 and CDR2 sequences are GTSNPN and SVGIG (reference sequence). Sequencing targeted expressed TCRB transcripts, as all isolated RNA had been reverse transcribed. This table comes from immunoSEQ multiplex PCR, and its TCRdb copy is limited to in-frame clones, with some not included. The sample lists approximately 150,000 clones, about 10% occurring once. Note on this clone: Antigen unknown.

V and J are TRBV30 and TRBJ1-5; TRBD1 aligns across 9 bases. The clonotype originates from a man aged 18 to 30 in good health. Material for sequencing was naive CD4+ T cells from blood. CDR3 sequence: CAWRDRGNVQPQHF. As DNA, the CDR3 is TGTGCCTGGAGGGACAGGGGTAACGTTCAGCCCCAGCATTTT.